These 24 T cell receptor beta chains share one sample of origin, sequenced in a study of blood T cell repertoires in COVID-19. TCRdb's table, derived via immunoSEQ multiplex PCR, lists solely in-frame clones and lacks some. Altogether approximately 300,000 clones are present, around 85% being singletons, with the ten largest covering under 2%. The sample taken for sequencing was PBMCs or T cells enriched from blood (not recorded which). The receptors were sampled from a woman under 40 who had been exposed to COVID-19.

The rearrangement links TRBV4-3 to TRBJ1-4, with 7 positions matching TRBD1. V shed 4 bases and J 5 bases; nucleotides not matched to a gene: 7. This CDR3 has 15 amino acids. Germline CDR1 reads LGHNA; CDR2 reads YSLEER. The CDR3 loop reads CASSPDRDRNEKLFF. For the CDR3, the DNA is TGCGCCAGCAGCCCGGACCGGGACAGAAATGAAAAACTGTTTTTT.

The chain recombines TRBV6-1 with TRBJ2-7; 8 bases map to TRBD1. The trim removed 3 bases at V and 5 bases at J, leaving 6 bases unmatched. The CDR3 totals 14 residues. CDR1 is MNHNS, CDR2 SASEGT, per germline. Here the CDR3 reads CASSDPSDRDEQYF. CDR3 coding DNA: TGTGCCAGCAGTGACCCGTCGGACAGGGACGAGCAGTACTTC.

The CDR3 DNA follows: TGTGCCACCAGCCGGGGTAGCGGGGGGGAGTACTTC. Its translation is CATSRGSGGEYF. The genes are TRBV15 and TRBJ2-7, with 11 bases aligning to TRBD2. From germline, CDR1 is LNHNV and CDR2 YYDKDF (reference sequence). V lost 5 bases, J lost 11 bases, and 5 bases stayed unmatched. The CDR3 is made up of 12 amino acids.

The chain employs TRBV14 and TRBJ1-6, with D perhaps matching TRBD1 (6 bases). From germline, CDR1 is SGHDN and CDR2 FVKESK. This CDR3 is built from 14 residues. V shed 5 bases and J shed 7 bases, with 12 bases lying between them. The CDR3 loop is CASSEGQINSPLHF. The CDR3 nucleotides are TGTGCCAGCAGCGAAGGACAGATCAATTCACCCCTCCACTTT.

In DNA, the CDR3 is TGTGCCAGCAGCTTAGAGGCAGGGGTCGGTAATTCACCCCTCCACTTT. Encoded protein: CASSLEAGVGNSPLHF. V is TRBV7-6 and J is TRBJ1-6, with D tentatively TRBD1 (6 bases). Germline assignment: CDR1 SGHVS and CDR2 FNYEAQ. V lost 1 base to trimming and J lost 6 bases, with 13 bases between them. The CDR3 has 16 residues. Full variable domain (remainder filled in from reference TRBV7-6 and TRBJ1-6): GAGVSQSPRYKVTKRGQDVALRCDPISGHVSLYWYRQALGQGPEFLTYFNYEAQQDKSGLPNDRFSAERPEGSISTLTIQRTEQRDSAMYRCASSLEAGVGNSPLHFGNGTRLTVT.

The rearrangement uses TRBV19 and TRBJ2-5; 8 bases match TRBD1. The CDR3 totals 13 residues. The germline V gene has CDR1 LNHDA and CDR2 SQIVND (reference sequence). The V and J ends lost 7 bases and 5 bases, in that order; junction bases with no gene match: 6. The CDR3 is CASNRQGSETQYF. The CDR3 DNA sequence: TGTGCCAGTAACCGACAGGGGTCGGAGACCCAGTACTTC. Combining the CDR3 with reference TRBV19 and TRBJ2-5 gives the whole variable domain DGGITQSPKYLFRKEGQNVTLSCEQNLNHDAMYWYRQDPGQGLRLIYYSQIVNDFQKGDIAEGYSVSREKKESFPLTVTSAQKNPTAFYLCASNRQGSETQYFGPGTRLLVL.

This chain uses TRBV27 with TRBJ1-1; tentative D call: TRBD1 (5 bases). V was shortened by 3 bases and J by 2 bases, with 16 bases between the two germline ends. Germline V CDR1 and CDR2: MNHEY, SMNVEV (reference sequence). The CDR3 contains 16 residues. The CDR3 coding sequence is TGTGCCAGCAGTTTTCAGGGATGGGGCGCAAACACTGAAGCTTTCTTT. Encoded protein: CASSFQGWGANTEAFF.

The chain combines TRBV30 with TRBJ1-6; 7 bases are shared with TRBD1. Germline assignment: CDR1 GTSNPN and CDR2 SVGIG (reference sequence). V trimming: 1 base; J trimming: 2 bases; junction bases outside the gene matches: 2. The CDR3 consists of 15 residues. In DNA, the CDR3 is TGTGCCTGGAGTGCGGGACAGCCCTATAATTCACCCCTCCACTTT. This codes for CAWSAGQPYNSPLHF.

The rearrangement links TRBV14 to TRBJ2-1; TRBD2 agrees at 9 bases. CDR3 length equals 15 residues. Germline assignment: CDR1 SGHDN and CDR2 FVKESK. Losses at the gene ends were 3 bases for V and 3 bases for J; bases not matched to a gene: 3. Written as DNA, the CDR3 is TGTGCCAGCAGCCAGGGGACTAGCTACTACAATGAGCAGTTCTTC. This sequence encodes CASSQGTSYYNEQFF.

This clone was observed once. This chain uses TRBV7-2 with TRBJ2-7, with 11 nucleotides matching TRBD1. This CDR3 has 16 residues. Trimming cost V 5 bases and J 2 bases; bases outside gene matches: 8. Per germline, CDR1 SGHTA and CDR2 FQGNSA. The CDR3 region has the DNA TGTGCCAGCAGCCCCCTGGGACAGGGGGGGGCCTACGAGCAGTACTTC. It yields the protein CASSPLGQGGAYEQYF.

V and J are TRBV7-8 and TRBJ1-1; TRBD1 might be the D (5 bases). The CDR3 loop spans 13 amino acids. CDR1 and CDR2 (germline): SGHVS, FQNEAQ. V lost 5 bases, J lost 6 bases, and 13 bases lay in between. The CDR3 loop reads CASSPHGGAEAFF. CDR3 sequence (DNA): TGTGCCAGCAGCCCTCACGGGGGTGCTGAAGCTTTCTTT.

The V call is TRBV6-5, the J call TRBJ1-1; D uncertain. Between the trimmed V and J ends, which lost 0 bases and 3 bases, there was a span of 5 bases. Germline V gives CDR1 MNHEY, CDR2 SVGAGI. The CDR3 spans 13 residues. CDR3 sequence: CASSYSRYTEAFF. As DNA, the CDR3 is TGTGCCAGCAGTTACTCGAGATACACTGAAGCTTTCTTT.

The V gene is TRBV14, the J gene TRBJ1-1, with 10 bases aligning to TRBD1. Germline trimming cut 5 bases from V and 3 bases from J; bases unmatched to any gene: 6. The CDR3 is made up of 15 amino acids. Germline loops: CDR1 SGHDN, CDR2 FVKESK. CDR3: CASSTGTGADTEAFF. The DNA of the CDR3 is TGTGCCAGCAGCACCGGGACAGGGGCGGACACTGAAGCTTTCTTT. The complete variable domain, with remaining parts taken from reference TRBV14 and TRBJ1-1, reads EAGVTQFPSHSVIEKGQTVTLRCDPISGHDNLYWYRRVMGKEIKFLLHFVKESKQDESGMPNNRFLAERTGGTYSTLKVQPAELEDSGVYFCASSTGTGADTEAFFGQGTRLTVV.

The rearrangement joins TRBV18 to TRBJ1-5; TRBD1 agrees at 7 bases. The J segment lost 6 bases and the V segment lost 3 bases, leaving 5 bases of the junction unmatched. The CDR3 consists of 14 residues. Per germline, CDR1 KGHSH and CDR2 LQKENI. The CDR3 nucleotides read TGTGCCAGCTCACCCACAGGGGTCGGTCAGCCCCAGCATTTT. Translated: CASSPTGVGQPQHF.

The chain links TRBV9 to TRBJ2-2; the match to TRBD2 covers 8 bases. Germline assignment: CDR1 SGDLS and CDR2 YYNGEE. The junction had 4 bases not matched to a gene; V was cut back by 0 bases and J by 3 bases. The CDR3 spans 16 residues. The CDR3, as DNA: TGTGCCAGCAGCGTAGGGACTAGCCCGGACACCGGGGAGCTGTTTTTT. It yields the protein CASSVGTSPDTGELFF.

The chain links TRBV3-1 (or the pseudogene TRBV3-2) to TRBJ2-1; D is uncertain. Germline CDR1 is LGHDT and CDR2 is YNNKEL (reference sequence). The CDR3 extends over 14 amino acids. The germline V and J ends were trimmed by 4 bases and 9 bases, with 16 bases remaining between them. CDR3 bases: TGTGCCAGCAGCCCCTCGCCCTCCCCCGGTGAGCAGTTCTTC. Translation: CASSPSPSPGEQFF.

This sequence joins TRBV28 and TRBJ1-1; 8 positions match TRBD1. This CDR3 has 15 amino acids. The ends lost 5 bases at V and 1 base at J; junction bases unmatched: 6. Germline-derived CDR1 and CDR2 are MDHEN and SYDVKM. The CDR3 bases are TGTGCCAGCAGTCCCCCCGGGACAGGGAACACTGAAGCTTTCTTT. Translating it yields CASSPPGTGNTEAFF. The variable domain in full, completed from reference TRBV28 and TRBJ1-1, reads DVKVTQSSRYLVKRTGEKVFLECVQDMDHENMFWYRQDPGLGLRLIYFSYDVKMKEKGDIPEGYSVSREKKERFSLILESASTNQTSMYLCASSPPGTGNTEAFFGQGTRLTVV.

This clone was counted once. The V gene is TRBV12-3 or TRBV12-4, the J gene TRBJ1-5; a weak D match, TRBD1 (6 bases). The CDR3 runs to 13 residues. V dropped 5 bases and J dropped 6 bases, with 11 bases sitting between them. DNA for the CDR3: TGTGCCAGCAGTACAGGGAAATTTCAGCCCCAGCATTTT. Translated: CASSTGKFQPQHF.

The gene calls are TRBV3-1 (or the pseudogene TRBV3-2) and TRBJ1-2; weak D call: TRBD1 (6 bases). V was trimmed by 5 bases and J by 8 bases, leaving 18 bases between them. Looked up from germline, CDR1 is LGHDT and CDR2 is YNNKEL (reference sequence). This CDR3 is 14 amino acids long. For the CDR3, the DNA is TGTGCCAGCAGCACCCGGACAGAATCATCCGGCTACACCTTC. Protein product: CASSTRTESSGYTF.

V usage is TRBV28 and J usage is TRBJ2-2; D is possibly TRBD2 (5 bases). The CDR3 is 13 amino acids. V lost 1 base and J lost 6, with 6 bases in between. The germline gives CDR1 MDHEN, CDR2 SYDVKM. The CDR3 loop reads CASSLLGAGELFF. The CDR3 DNA reads as TGTGCCAGCAGTTTATTGGGAGCCGGGGAGCTGTTTTTT.

The rearrangement uses TRBV6-5 and TRBJ2-7; 9 bases agree with TRBD2. The CDR3 runs 15 residues. Per germline, CDR1 MNHEY and CDR2 SVGAGI. With V trimmed by 5 bases and J by 2 bases, 7 bases remained unmatched. Here the CDR3 reads CASSLSGSAPYEQYF. The CDR3, as DNA: TGTGCCAGCAGTCTTAGCGGGAGCGCGCCCTACGAGCAGTACTTC.

The chain employs TRBV5-5 and TRBJ2-1; 11 bases match TRBD2. The V and J ends lost 2 bases and 5 bases, in that order; junction bases with no gene match: 3. The CDR3 consists of 15 residues. Per the germline V gene, CDR1 is SGHKS and CDR2 is YYEKEE (reference sequence). This chain's CDR3 is CASSFGTSGHNEQFF. For the CDR3, the DNA is TGTGCCAGCAGCTTCGGGACTAGCGGACACAATGAGCAGTTCTTC. The whole variable domain, filled in from reference TRBV5-5 and TRBJ2-1, reads DAGVTQSPTHLIKTRGQQVTLRCSPISGHKSVSWYQQVLGQGPQFIFQYYEKEERGRGNFPDRFSARQFPNYSSELNVNALLLGDSALYLCASSFGTSGHNEQFFGPGTRLTVL.

The rearrangement uses TRBV28 and TRBJ1-1, with 8 bases lining up with TRBD1. This CDR3 has 12 residues. CDR1 and CDR2 (germline): MDHEN, SYDVKM. V trimming: 10 bases; J trimming: 1 base; junction bases outside the gene matches: 2. In DNA form, the CDR3 reads TGTGCCATAGGACAGGGGAACACTGAAGCTTTCTTT. It translates to CAIGQGNTEAFF. Variable domain in full (rest from reference TRBV28 and TRBJ1-1): DVKVTQSSRYLVKRTGEKVFLECVQDMDHENMFWYRQDPGLGLRLIYFSYDVKMKEKGDIPEGYSVSREKKERFSLILESASTNQTSMYLCAIGQGNTEAFFGQGTRLTVV.

This rearrangement joins TRBV28 to TRBJ2-7; D is undetermined. Germline V CDR1 and CDR2: MDHEN, SYDVKM. V was clipped by 2 bases and J by 6 bases, with 5 bases between them. The CDR3 runs to 11 residues. The CDR3 DNA sequence: TGTGCCAGCAGTTTACCCTCCGAGCAGTACTTC. This gives the protein CASSLPSEQYF.